This T cell receptor (beta chain) was identified in a study of blood T cell repertoires in COVID-19. The CDR3 length is 15 residues. The V gene lost 7 bases and the J gene lost 3 bases, with 17 bases spanning the gap. In germline, CDR1 is SGHRS, CDR2 YFSETQ. Clones were sequenced by immunoSEQ multiplex PCR, and TCRdb holds only the in-frame ones, with some missing. This sample has about 300,000 clones; roughly 80% occur once, and the top ten carry about 1.6%. The V call is TRBV5-1, the J call TRBJ2-1, with D possibly TRBD2 on 6 matching bases. Sequencing was carried out using peripheral blood. The TCR comes from a human donor with COVID-19, enrolled during active disease. The donor label of this sample is uncertain. The CDR3 bases are TGCGCCAGCGGACCGTTAGCGGATTTCTACAATGAGCAGTTCTTC. Protein: CASGPLADFYNEQFF.